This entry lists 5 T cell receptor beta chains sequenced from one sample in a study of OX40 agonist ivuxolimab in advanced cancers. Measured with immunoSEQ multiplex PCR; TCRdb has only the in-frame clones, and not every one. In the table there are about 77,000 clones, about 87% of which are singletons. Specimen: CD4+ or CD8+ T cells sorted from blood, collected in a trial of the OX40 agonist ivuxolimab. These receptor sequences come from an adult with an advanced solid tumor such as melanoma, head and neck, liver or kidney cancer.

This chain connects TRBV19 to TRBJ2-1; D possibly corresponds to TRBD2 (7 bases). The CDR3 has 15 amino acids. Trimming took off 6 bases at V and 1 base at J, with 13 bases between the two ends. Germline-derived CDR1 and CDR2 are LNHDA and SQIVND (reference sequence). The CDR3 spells CASRVGGPSYNEQFF. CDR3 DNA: TGTGCCAGTAGGGTGGGGGGGCCTTCCTACAATGAGCAGTTCTTC.

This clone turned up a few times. This chain's CDR3 is CASGASGRNSPLHF. In nucleotides, the CDR3 is TGTGCCAGCGGAGCCTCCGGGCGTAATTCACCCCTCCACTTT. The chain couples TRBV6-1 to TRBJ1-6; D gene uncertain. The CDR3 runs 14 residues. V was trimmed by 8 bases and J by 6 bases, leaving 14 bases between them. Germline CDR1 is MNHNS and CDR2 is SASEGT.

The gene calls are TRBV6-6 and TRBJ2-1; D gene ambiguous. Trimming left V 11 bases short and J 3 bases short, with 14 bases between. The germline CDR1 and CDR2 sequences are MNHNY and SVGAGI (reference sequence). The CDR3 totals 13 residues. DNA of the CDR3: TGTGCCTGCGCATTGGGTAGCTACAATGAGCAGTTCTTC. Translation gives CACALGSYNEQFF.

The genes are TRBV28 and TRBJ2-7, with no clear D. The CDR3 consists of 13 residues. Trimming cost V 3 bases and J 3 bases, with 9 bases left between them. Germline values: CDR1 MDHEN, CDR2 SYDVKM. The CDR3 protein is CASSLAPIYEQYF. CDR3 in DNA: TGTGCCAGCAGTTTGGCGCCAATCTACGAGCAGTACTTC.

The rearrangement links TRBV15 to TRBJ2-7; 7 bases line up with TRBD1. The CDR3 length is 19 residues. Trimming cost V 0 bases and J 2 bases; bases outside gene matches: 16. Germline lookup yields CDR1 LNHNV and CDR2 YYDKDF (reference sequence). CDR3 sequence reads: CATSREGGLLTRRPYEQYF. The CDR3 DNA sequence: TGTGCCACCAGCAGAGAAGGGGGCCTTCTAACCCGACGACCCTACGAGCAGTACTTC.